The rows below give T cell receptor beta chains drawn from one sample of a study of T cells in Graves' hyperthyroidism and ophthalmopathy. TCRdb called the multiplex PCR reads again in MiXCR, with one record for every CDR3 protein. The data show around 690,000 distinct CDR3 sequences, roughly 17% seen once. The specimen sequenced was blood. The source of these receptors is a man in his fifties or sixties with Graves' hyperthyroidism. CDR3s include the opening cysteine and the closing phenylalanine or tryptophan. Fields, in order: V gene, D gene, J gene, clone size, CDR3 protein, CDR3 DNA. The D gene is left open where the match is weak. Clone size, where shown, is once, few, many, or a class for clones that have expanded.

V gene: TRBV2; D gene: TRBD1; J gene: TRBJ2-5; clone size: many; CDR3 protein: CASTAQGAVQETQYF; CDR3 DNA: TGTGCCAGCACGGCGCAGGGGGCCGTGCAAGAGACCCAGTACTTC
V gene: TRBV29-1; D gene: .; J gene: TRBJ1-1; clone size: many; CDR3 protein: CSSNAGPEAFF; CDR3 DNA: TGCAGCTCAAACGCCGGGCCCGAAGCTTTCTTT
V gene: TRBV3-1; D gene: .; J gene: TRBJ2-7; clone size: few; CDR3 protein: CASSQGIGWEEQYF; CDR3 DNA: TGTGCCAGCAGCCAAGGCATTGGGTGGGAGGAGCAGTACTTC
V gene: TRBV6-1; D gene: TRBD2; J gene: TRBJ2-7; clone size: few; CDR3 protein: CASSVLAGRGYEQYF; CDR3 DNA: TGTGCCAGCAGTGTCCTAGCGGGGAGGGGCTACGAGCAGTACTTC
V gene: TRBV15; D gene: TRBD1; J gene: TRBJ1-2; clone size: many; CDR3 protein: CATRRGGSGYGYTF; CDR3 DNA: TGTGCCACCCGCAGGGGGGGGTCTGGCTATGGCTACACCTTC
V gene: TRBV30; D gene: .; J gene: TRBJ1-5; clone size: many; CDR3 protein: CAWSHDSNSNQPQHF; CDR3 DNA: TGTGCCTGGAGCCATGACAGCAATAGCAATCAGCCCCAGCATTTT
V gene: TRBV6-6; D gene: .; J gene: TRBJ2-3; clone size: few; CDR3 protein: CASSYSGTQYF; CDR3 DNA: TGTGCCAGCAGTTACTCGGGTACGCAGTATTTT
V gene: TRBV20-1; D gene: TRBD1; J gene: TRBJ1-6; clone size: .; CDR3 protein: CSARTGGHNSPLHF; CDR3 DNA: TGCAGTGCTAGGACAGGGGGCCATAATTCACCCCTCCACTTT
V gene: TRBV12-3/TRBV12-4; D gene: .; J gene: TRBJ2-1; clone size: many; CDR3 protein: CASSLTIDEQFF; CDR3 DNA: TGTGCCAGCAGCCTAACTATCGATGAGCAGTTCTTC
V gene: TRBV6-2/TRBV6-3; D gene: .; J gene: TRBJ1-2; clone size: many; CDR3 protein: CASTSHGGLDGYTF; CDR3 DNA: TGTGCCAGCACTTCGCACGGCGGACTCGATGGCTACACCTTC
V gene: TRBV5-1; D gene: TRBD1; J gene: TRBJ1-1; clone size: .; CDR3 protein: CASSLVFAGGLNTEAFF; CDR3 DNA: TGCGCCAGCAGCTTGGTTTTTGCAGGGGGCCTGAACACTGAAGCTTTCTTT
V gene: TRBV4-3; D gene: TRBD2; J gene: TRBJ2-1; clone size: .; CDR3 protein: CASSQMAGVNEQFF; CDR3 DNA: TGCGCCAGCAGCCAAATGGCGGGAGTTAATGAGCAGTTCTTC
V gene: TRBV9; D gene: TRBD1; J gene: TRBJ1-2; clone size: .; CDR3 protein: CASSAGGRTGTLGYGYTF; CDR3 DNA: TGTGCCAGCAGCGCCGGAGGGAGGACAGGTACACTTGGCTATGGCTACACCTTC
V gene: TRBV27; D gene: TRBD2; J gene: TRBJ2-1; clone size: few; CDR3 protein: CASSKPWTSGNNEQFF; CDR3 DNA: TGTGCCAGCAGTAAACCGTGGACTAGCGGGAACAATGAGCAGTTCTTC
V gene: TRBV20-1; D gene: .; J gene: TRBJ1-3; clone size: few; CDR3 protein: CSARDDSSGNTIYF; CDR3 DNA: TGCAGTGCTAGAGATGATAGCTCTGGAAACACCATATATTTT
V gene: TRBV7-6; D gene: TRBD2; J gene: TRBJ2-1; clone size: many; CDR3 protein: CASTLLAGGSNEQFF; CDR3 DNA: TGTGCCAGCACCCTCCTAGCGGGAGGAAGCAATGAGCAGTTCTTC
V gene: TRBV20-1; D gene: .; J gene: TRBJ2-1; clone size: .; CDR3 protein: CSARDCFSSASVDEQFF; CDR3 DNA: TGCAGTGCTAGAGATTGCTTCTCTAGCGCGAGCGTAGATGAGCAGTTCTTC
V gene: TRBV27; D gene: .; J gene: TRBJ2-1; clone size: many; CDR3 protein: CASSTPTRDLANEQFF; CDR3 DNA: TGTGCCAGCAGTACCCCCACAAGGGATCTGGCCAATGAGCAGTTCTTC
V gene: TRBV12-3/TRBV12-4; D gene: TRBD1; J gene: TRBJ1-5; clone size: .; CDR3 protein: CASSEGQGAQPQHF; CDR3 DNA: TGTGCCAGCAGCGAGGGACAGGGTGCCCAGCCCCAGCATTTT
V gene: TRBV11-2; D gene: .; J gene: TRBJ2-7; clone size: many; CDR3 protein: CASSLEPGFYEQYF; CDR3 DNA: TGTGCCAGCAGCTTAGAACCCGGGTTCTACGAGCAGTACTTC
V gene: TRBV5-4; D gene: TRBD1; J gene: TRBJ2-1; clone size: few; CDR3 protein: CASSLGPGGFEQFF; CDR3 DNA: TGTGCCAGCAGCTTGGGGCCAGGGGGCTTTGAGCAGTTCTTC